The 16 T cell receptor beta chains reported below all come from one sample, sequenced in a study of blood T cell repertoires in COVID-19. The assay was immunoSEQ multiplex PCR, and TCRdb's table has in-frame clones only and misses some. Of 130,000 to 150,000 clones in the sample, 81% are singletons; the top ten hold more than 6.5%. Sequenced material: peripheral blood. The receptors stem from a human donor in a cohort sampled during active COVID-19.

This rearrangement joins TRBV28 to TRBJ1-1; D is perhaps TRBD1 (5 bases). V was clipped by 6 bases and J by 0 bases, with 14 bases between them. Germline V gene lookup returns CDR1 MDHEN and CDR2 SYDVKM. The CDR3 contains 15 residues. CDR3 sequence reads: CASSPRGKLNTEAFF. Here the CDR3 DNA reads TGTGCCAGCAGCCCTAGGGGCAAGCTGAACACTGAAGCTTTCTTT.

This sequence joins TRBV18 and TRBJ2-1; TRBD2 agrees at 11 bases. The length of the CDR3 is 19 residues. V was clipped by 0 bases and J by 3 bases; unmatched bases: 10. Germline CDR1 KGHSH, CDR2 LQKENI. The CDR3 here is CASSPPGLAGGPSYNEQFF. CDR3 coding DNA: TGTGCCAGCTCACCACCGGGCTTAGCGGGAGGGCCCAGCTACAATGAGCAGTTCTTC.

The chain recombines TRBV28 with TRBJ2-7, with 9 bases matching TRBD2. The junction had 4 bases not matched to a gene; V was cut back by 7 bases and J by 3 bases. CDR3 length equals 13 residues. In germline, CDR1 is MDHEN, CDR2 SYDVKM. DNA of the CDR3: TGTGCCAGCACCGGACTAGCGCGCTACGAGCAGTACTTC. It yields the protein CASTGLARYEQYF.

CDR3: CATTDRQGRTYEQYF. The CDR3 coding sequence is TGTGCCACTACCGACAGACAGGGGCGCACCTACGAGCAGTACTTC. The chain carries TRBV6-5 and TRBJ2-7; 8 bases fit TRBD1. Looked up from germline, CDR1 is MNHEY and CDR2 is SVGAGI. This CDR3 contains 15 residues. V shed 10 bases and J 2 bases; nucleotides not matched to a gene: 13.

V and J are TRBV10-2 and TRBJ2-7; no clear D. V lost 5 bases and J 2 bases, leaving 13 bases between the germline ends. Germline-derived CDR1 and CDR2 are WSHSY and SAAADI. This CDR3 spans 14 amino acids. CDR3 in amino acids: CASSNHDTAYEQYF. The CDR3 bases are TGCGCCAGCAGTAATCACGACACAGCCTACGAGCAGTACTTC.

The CDR3 coding sequence is TGTGCCAGCAGCTGGGCCGGGACAGGGGGCACTGAAGCTTTCTTT. Protein product: CASSWAGTGGTEAFF. This rearrangement joins TRBV7-2 to TRBJ1-1; 11 bases are shared with TRBD1. After removal of 4 bases from V and 4 bases from J, the junction contained 5 bases not matched to a gene. The germline gives CDR1 SGHTA, CDR2 FQGNSA. The CDR3 contains 15 residues.

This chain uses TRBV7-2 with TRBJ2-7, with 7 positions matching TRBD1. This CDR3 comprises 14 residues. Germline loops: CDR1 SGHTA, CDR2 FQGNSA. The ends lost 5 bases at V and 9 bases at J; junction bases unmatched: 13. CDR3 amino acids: CASSSRDRTWVQYF. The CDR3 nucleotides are TGTGCCAGCAGCAGCCGGGACAGAACCTGGGTGCAGTACTTC.

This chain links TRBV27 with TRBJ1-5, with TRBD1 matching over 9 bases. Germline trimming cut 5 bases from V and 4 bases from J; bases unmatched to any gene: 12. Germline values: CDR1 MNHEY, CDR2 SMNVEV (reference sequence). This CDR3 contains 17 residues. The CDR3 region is CASSHGTGKRGNQPQHF. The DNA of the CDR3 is TGTGCCAGCAGTCACGGGACAGGGAAACGGGGTAATCAGCCCCAGCATTTT.

The CDR3 DNA is TGCGCCAGCAGCCAAGGGGCTAGCGGAAAATACGAGCAGTACTTC. Translating it yields CASSQGASGKYEQYF. The rearrangement uses TRBV4-3 and TRBJ2-7, with 7 bases fitting TRBD2. The CDR3 loop spans 15 amino acids. Germline CDR1 is LGHNA and CDR2 is YSLEER. Trimming cost V 1 base and J 4 bases; bases outside gene matches: 7.

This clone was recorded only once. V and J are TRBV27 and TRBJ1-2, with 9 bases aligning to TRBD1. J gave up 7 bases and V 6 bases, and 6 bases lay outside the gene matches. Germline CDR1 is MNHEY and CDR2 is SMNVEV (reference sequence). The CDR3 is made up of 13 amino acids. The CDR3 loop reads CASRLTGGFGYTF. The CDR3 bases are TGTGCCAGCAGGTTAACAGGGGGCTTTGGCTACACCTTC.

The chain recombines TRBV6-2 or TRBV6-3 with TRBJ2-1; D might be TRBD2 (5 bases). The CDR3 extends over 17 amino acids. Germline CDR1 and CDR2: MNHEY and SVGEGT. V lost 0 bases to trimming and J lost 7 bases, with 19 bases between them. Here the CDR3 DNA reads TGTGCCAGCAGTTACTCGAGCGACTATCCGTTGAATAATGAGCAGTTCTTC. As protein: CASSYSSDYPLNNEQFF.

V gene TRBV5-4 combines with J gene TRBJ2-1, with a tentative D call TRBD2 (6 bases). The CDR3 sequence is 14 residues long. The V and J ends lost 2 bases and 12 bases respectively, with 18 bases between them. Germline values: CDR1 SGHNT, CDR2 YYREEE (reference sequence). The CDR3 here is CASSLGYGGWTQFF. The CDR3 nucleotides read TGTGCCAGCAGCTTAGGGTACGGAGGGTGGACGCAGTTCTTC.

The CDR3 loop is CASSVVQGDGYTF. DNA for the CDR3: TGTGCCAGCAGCGTAGTACAGGGGGATGGCTACACCTTC. The chain carries TRBV9 and TRBJ1-2; 8 bases line up with TRBD1. Germline loops: CDR1 SGDLS, CDR2 YYNGEE. With V trimmed by 0 bases and J by 6 bases, 1 base remained unmatched. The CDR3 totals 13 residues.

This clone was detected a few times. The chain's CDR3 is CASSPVTGTDTQYF. CDR3 DNA: TGTGCCAGCAGCCCCGTCACGGGCACAGATACGCAGTATTTT. The rearrangement links TRBV7-9 to TRBJ2-3; D unresolved. V shed 5 bases and J shed 1 base, with 10 bases lying between them. This CDR3 is 14 amino acids long. In germline, CDR1 is SEHNR, CDR2 FQNEAQ (reference sequence).

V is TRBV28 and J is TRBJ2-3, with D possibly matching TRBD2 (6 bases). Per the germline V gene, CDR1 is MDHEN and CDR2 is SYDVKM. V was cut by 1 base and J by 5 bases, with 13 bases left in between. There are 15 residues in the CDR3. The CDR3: CASSLYTGEGDTQYF. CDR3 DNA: TGTGCCAGCAGTTTATACACGGGAGAGGGAGATACGCAGTATTTT. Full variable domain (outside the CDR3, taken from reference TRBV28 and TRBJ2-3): DVKVTQSSRYLVKRTGEKVFLECVQDMDHENMFWYRQDPGLGLRLIYFSYDVKMKEKGDIPEGYSVSREKKERFSLILESASTNQTSMYLCASSLYTGEGDTQYFGPGTRLTVL.

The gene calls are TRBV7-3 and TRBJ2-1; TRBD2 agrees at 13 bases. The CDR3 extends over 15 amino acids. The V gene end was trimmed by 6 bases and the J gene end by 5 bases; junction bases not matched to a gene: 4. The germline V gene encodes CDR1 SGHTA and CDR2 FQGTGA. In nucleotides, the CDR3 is TGTGCCAGCAGTCCCGGGACTAGCGGGAACAATGAGCAGTTCTTC. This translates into CASSPGTSGNNEQFF.